Listed here are 7 T cell receptor beta chains from one sample, sequenced in a study of early T cells in non-severe SARS-CoV-2 infection. TCRdb re-derived calls from the 5' RACE reads in MiXCR, one entry per CDR3 protein. The data hold tens of thousands of distinct CDR3 sequences, with 9.5% to 15% observed a single time. Sequenced input: whole blood. The origin of the receptors is an adult who was a healthcare worker with PCR-confirmed SARS-CoV-2 infection or an uninfected control (not recorded which).

This chain connects TRBV14 to TRBJ2-2; D is possibly TRBD2 (5 bases). The CDR3 loop spans 13 amino acids. Germline assignment: CDR1 SGHDN and CDR2 FVKESK. V gave up 5 bases and J gave up 3 bases, with 7 bases separating them. In nucleotides, the CDR3 is TGTGCCAGCAGCGGAGCGGACACCGGGGAGCTGTTTTTT. The encoded protein is CASSGADTGELFF.

This clonotype has ten or more counts. The chain joins TRBV9 to TRBJ2-1, with TRBD2 matching 8 bases. The CDR3 is made up of 13 amino acids. Trimming removed 0 bases from V and 9 bases from J; junction bases left unmatched: 2. Germline assignment: CDR1 SGDLS and CDR2 YYNGEE. The CDR3 sequence is CASSVVSGGEQFF. The CDR3 DNA sequence: TGTGCCAGCAGCGTAGTAAGCGGGGGTGAGCAGTTCTTC.

The genes are TRBV5-1 and TRBJ1-2; TRBD1 might be the D (6 bases). The length of the CDR3 is 14 residues. Germline values: CDR1 SGHRS, CDR2 YFSETQ. Trimming stripped 5 bases from V and 4 bases from J, with 15 bases between. This CDR3 is CASSRNGQIYGYTF. CDR3 nucleotide sequence: TGCGCCAGCAGTCGGAACGGACAGATCTATGGCTACACCTTC.

In its sample, this clonotype was seen many times. J is TRBJ2-1 and V is TRBV11-1; D might be TRBD2 (6 bases). Deletions cut 6 bases from V and 4 bases from J, with 13 bases between. Germline assignment: CDR1 SGHAT and CDR2 FQDESV (reference sequence). The CDR3 is made up of 14 amino acids. The CDR3 loop reads CASRPRDWYNEQFF. In nucleotides, the CDR3 is TGTGCCAGCAGACCCCGGGACTGGTACAATGAGCAGTTCTTC.

This clonotype was seen many times. The rearrangement uses TRBV21-1 and TRBJ1-6. TRBV21-1 is reported as a pseudogene. This CDR3 has 14 residues. CDR3 nucleotide sequence: TGTGCCAGCAGCAGGGTTTCGTGCAATTCACCCCTCCACTTT. It encodes CASSRVSCNSPLHF.

This clonotype was seen repeatedly, ten times or more. This chain's CDR3 is CATSDSRVSAGELFF. DNA for the CDR3: TGTGCCACCAGTGATTCCAGGGTATCTGCCGGGGAGCTGTTTTTT. The chain carries TRBV24-1 and TRBJ2-2, with D perhaps matching TRBD1 (5 bases). The ends were cut back, 2 bases at V and 6 bases at J, with 12 bases in the middle. The CDR3 is made up of 15 amino acids. Germline V lookup: CDR1 KGHDR, CDR2 SFDVKD.

This clonotype was seen at least ten times. CDR3 protein: CASRTPDYEQYF. The CDR3 DNA is TGTGCCAGCAGGACACCTGACTACGAGCAGTACTTC. J is TRBJ2-7 and V is TRBV28; D uncertain. Per germline, CDR1 MDHEN and CDR2 SYDVKM. V lost 6 bases, J lost 3 bases, and 9 bases lay in between. The CDR3 spans 12 residues.